The source of this T cell receptor (beta chain) is a study of T cell responses to AZD1222 COVID-19 vaccine (TCRdb year 2021). As for the study more broadly: A total of around 240 trial participants underwent TCR sequencing, of whom around 200 received two doses of AZD1222 and around 25 received two doses of the MenACWY control vaccine. Trial participants were enrolled into age subgroups of 18-55, 56-69 and 70-plus years, which contained approximately 150, 28 and 58 TCR-sequenced participants, respectively.

Points on this clone: Its antigen is currently not known. The record has no base qualities; no much larger clone is one base away.

General findings and caveats noted by the study authors: Reportedly, close to half of the unique spike-specific TCRs recognized epitopes lying outside the regions that are mutated in the B.1.351 and B.1.1.7 variants. CD4 TCRs associated with the vaccine covered the entire spike protein, and the dominant responses were in regions 160-218 and 743-854. Participants were mostly white British and included more females than males, and it was suggested by the authors that clonal diversity may have been underestimated. In the small 56-69-year group, the increase in depth fell short of significance, most likely because of low power. Spike-specific TCR breadth and depth rose significantly after two AZD1222 doses compared with day 0 and with MenACWY recipients. Conclusions about previously exposed vaccinees are limited, since just 5 or 6 AZD1222 recipients were seropositive for SARS-CoV-2 at baseline. Because no samples from the day 14 peak response were available, repertoires could be characterized only after the peak T cell response.

This specimen's time point label, per the study, means: about 28 days (+/-7) after the second vaccine dose. AZD1222 recipients whose second dose came at about 4 weeks and those whose second dose came at about 12 weeks were combined into one group, since spike-specific TCR depth and breadth did not differ between the two schedules. Vaccinee samples were obtained from the UK trials COV001 and COV002, which included a single-blind randomized controlled phase 2/3 trial of AZD1222 (ChAdOx1 nCoV-19) in healthy adults. For TCRbeta chain sequencing, PBMC samples were collected from trial participants at day 0 and at day 28 after the second dose. The germline V gene gives CDR1 as SGHVS and CDR2 as FQNEAQ. The V and J ends are trimmed by 3 bases and 0 bases, leaving 11 bases between them. Including the terminal cysteine and phenylalanine, the CDR3 comprises 15 residues. Just CDR3 DNA is preserved here, 45 bases in frame from base 1.

The CDR3 regions of human TCRbeta chains were analyzed by immunosequencing. Under the source paper's analysis protocol: Repertoire TCRs were checked for matches against a reference library of SARS-CoV-2-specific TCRs that had been generated using the MIRA antigen-specificity platform. Breadth was defined as the fraction of unique TCRs that were SARS-CoV-2-associated, and depth was defined as the fraction of total T cells that were SARS-CoV-2-associated. Each spike-specific TCR was assigned to its reactive spike region and to a CD4 or CD8 class using the MIRA data. Log10-transformed breadth and depth values were compared by one-way ANOVA with Sidak's multiple comparisons tests. TCRdb re-hosts the immuneACCESS table, in-frame sequences only. Its copies lack some clones; in the studies checked, an unresolved V gene accounts for under half of them, and the cause for the rest is not known. V, J and clone size derive from that table, while D and trimming were established from the DNA sequence. This sample gives 250,000 to 300,000 clones in total; 90% to 95% of them show up just once. The ten most abundant clones make up around 0.6% of the sample.

The starting material was peripheral blood, obtained 28 days after the second AZD1222 dose. The sequence came from an adult who received the AZD1222 COVID-19 vaccine. This receptor chain uses TRBV7-8 and TRBJ1-1; matching of 6 bases hints at TRBD1 as the D gene. The CDR3: CASSLAGTLNTEAFF. The DNA sequence reads TGTGCCAGCAGCTTGGCCGGGACACTGAACACTGAAGCTTTCTTT.